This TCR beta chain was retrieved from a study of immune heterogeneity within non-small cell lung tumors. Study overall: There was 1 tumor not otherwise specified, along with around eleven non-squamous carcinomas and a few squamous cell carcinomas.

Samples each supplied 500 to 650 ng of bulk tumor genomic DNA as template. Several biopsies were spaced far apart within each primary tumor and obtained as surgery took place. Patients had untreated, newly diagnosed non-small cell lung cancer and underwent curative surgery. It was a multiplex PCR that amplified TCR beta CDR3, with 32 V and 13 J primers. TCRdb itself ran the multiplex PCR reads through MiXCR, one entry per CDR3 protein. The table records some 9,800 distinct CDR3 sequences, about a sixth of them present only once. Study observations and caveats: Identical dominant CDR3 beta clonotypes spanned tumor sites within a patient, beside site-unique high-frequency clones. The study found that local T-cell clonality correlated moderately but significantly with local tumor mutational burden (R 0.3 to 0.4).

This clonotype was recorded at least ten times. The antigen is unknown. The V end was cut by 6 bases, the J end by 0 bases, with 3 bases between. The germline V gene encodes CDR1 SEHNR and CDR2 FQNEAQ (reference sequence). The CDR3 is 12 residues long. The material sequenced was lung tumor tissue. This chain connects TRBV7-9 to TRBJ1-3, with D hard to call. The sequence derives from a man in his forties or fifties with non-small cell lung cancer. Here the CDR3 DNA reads TGTGCCAGCAGTCCCTCTGGAAACACCATATATTTT. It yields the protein CASSPSGNTIYF.